Described below is a single T cell receptor beta chain sequence and its context. Trimming cost V 0 bases and J 0 bases; bases outside gene matches: 11. The CDR3 sequence is 19 residues long. Germline-derived CDR1 and CDR2 are SGHRS and YFSETQ. This record belongs to a study of T cell changes during pregnancy in multiple sclerosis. Assay used: immunoSEQ multiplex PCR; TCRdb lists only in-frame clones, some missing. The sample lists about 36,000 clones; roughly 91% were seen once. This chain connects TRBV5-1 to TRBJ1-3; 8 bases line up with TRBD1. This sequence originates from a female donor with multiple sclerosis, enrolled in a pregnancy study. The sample in question was CD4+ T cells from peripheral blood mononuclear cells, obtained in the first trimester of pregnancy. CDR3 loop: CASSLAGDRPSGSGNTIYF. CDR3 bases: TGCGCCAGCAGCTTGGCCGGGGACAGGCCGTCAGGCTCTGGAAACACCATATATTTT. Full variable domain (outside the CDR3, taken from reference TRBV5-1 and TRBJ1-3): KAGVTQTPRYLIKTRGQQVTLSCSPISGHRSVSWYQQTPGQGLQFLFEYFSETQRNKGNFPGRFSGRQFSNSRSEMNVSTLELGDSALYLCASSLAGDRPSGSGNTIYFGEGSWLTVV.